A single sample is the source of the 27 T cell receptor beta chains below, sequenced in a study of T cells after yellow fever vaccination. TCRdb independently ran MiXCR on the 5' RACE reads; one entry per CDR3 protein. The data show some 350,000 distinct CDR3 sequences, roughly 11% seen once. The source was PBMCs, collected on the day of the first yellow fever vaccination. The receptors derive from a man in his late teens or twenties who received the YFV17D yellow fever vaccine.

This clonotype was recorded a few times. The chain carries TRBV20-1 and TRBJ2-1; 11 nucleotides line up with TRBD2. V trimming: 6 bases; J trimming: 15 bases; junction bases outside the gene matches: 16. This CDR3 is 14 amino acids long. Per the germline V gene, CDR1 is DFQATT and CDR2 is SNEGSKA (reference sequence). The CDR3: CSAPRASGGPEGFF. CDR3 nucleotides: TGCAGTGCCCCTCGGGCTAGCGGGGGGCCTGAGGGGTTCTTC.

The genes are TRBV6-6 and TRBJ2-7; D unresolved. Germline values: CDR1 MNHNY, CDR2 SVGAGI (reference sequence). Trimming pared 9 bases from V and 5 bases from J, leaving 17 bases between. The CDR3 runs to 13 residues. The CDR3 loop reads CASTDSDGDEQYF. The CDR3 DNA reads TGTGCCAGTACCGACTCTGACGGCGACGAGCAGTACTTC.

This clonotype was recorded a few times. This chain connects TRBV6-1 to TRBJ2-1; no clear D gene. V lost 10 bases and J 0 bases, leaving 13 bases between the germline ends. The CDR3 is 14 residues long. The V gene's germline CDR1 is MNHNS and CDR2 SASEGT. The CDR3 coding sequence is TGTGCCACCGAGACACCAAGCTCCTACAATGAGCAGTTCTTC. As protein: CATETPSSYNEQFF.

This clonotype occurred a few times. CDR3 DNA sequence: TGTGCCACCAGCACGGGGACAGGGACGATGAACACTGAAGCTTTCTTT. Residues: CATSTGTGTMNTEAFF. The chain recombines TRBV15 with TRBJ1-1; 9 bases map to TRBD1. The J segment lost 0 bases and the V segment lost 4 bases, leaving 6 bases of the junction unmatched. From germline, CDR1 is LNHNV and CDR2 YYDKDF (reference sequence). The CDR3 contains 16 residues. Using reference TRBV15 and TRBJ1-1 for the parts outside the CDR3, the full variable domain is DAMVIQNPRYQVTQFGKPVTLSCSQTLNHNVMYWYQQKSSQAPKLLFHYYDKDFNNEADTPDNFQSRRPNTSFCFLDIRSPGLGDTAMYLCATSTGTGTMNTEAFFGQGTRLTVV.

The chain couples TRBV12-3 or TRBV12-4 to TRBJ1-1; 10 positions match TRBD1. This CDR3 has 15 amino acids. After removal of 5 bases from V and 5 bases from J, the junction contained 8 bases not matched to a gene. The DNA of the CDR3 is TGTGCCAGCAGTCCCTGGGACAGGGGATATACTGAAGCTTTCTTT. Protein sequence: CASSPWDRGYTEAFF.

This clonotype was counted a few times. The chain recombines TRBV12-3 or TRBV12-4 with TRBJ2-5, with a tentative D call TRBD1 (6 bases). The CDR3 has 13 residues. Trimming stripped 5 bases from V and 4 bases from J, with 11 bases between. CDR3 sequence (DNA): TGTGCCAGCAGTATAACAGGGCCAGAGACCCAGTACTTC. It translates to CASSITGPETQYF.

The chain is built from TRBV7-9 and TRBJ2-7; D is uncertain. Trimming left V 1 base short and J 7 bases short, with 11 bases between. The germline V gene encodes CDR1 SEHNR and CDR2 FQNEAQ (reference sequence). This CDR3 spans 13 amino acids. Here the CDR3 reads CASSLGILGEQYF. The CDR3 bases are TGTGCCAGCAGCTTAGGCATCTTGGGGGAGCAGTACTTC.

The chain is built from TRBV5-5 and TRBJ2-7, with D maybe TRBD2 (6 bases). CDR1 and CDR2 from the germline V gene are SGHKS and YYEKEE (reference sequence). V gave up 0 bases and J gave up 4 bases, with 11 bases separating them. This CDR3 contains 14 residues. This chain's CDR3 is CASSLGLGLYEQYV. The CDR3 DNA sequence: TGTGCCAGCAGCTTGGGGTTAGGACTATACGAGCAGTACGTC.

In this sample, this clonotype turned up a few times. For the CDR3, the DNA is TGTGCCAGAGAAGAGACCCAGTACTTC. Translation: CAREETQYF. This chain connects TRBV9 to TRBJ2-5; D gene uncertain. Germline CDR1 is SGDLS and CDR2 is YYNGEE. The CDR3 covers 9 residues. V was trimmed by 8 bases and J by 3 bases, leaving 2 bases between them.

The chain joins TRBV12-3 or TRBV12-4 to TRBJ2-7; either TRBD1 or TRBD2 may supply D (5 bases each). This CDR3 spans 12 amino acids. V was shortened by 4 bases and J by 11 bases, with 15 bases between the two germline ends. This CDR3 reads CASSSGTLGKYF. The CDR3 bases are TGTGCCAGCAGTTCCGGGACCCTGGGAAAGTACTTC.

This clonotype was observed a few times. This CDR3 is CASSEPAYGYTF. The CDR3 region has the DNA TGTGCCAGCAGTGAACCCGCCTATGGCTACACCTTC. The genes are TRBV6-1 and TRBJ1-2; D gene ambiguous. Trimming took off 2 bases at V and 4 bases at J, with 5 bases between the two ends. This CDR3 contains 12 residues. Germline CDR1 and CDR2: MNHNS and SASEGT.

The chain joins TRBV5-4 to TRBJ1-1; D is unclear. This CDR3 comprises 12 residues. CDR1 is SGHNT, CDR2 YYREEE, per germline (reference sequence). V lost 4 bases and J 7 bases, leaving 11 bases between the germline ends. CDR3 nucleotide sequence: TGTGCCAGCAGCACGGGCCAGCGTGAAGCTTTCTTT. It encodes CASSTGQREAFF.

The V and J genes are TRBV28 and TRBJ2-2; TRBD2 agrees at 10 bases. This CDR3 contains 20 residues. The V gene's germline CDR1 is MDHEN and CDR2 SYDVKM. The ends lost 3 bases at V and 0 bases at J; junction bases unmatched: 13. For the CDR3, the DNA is TGTGCCAGCAGTTTCCGGTCGAGGCTAGCGGGGGCCGCGAACACCGGGGAGCTGTTTTTT. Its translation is CASSFRSRLAGAANTGELFF.

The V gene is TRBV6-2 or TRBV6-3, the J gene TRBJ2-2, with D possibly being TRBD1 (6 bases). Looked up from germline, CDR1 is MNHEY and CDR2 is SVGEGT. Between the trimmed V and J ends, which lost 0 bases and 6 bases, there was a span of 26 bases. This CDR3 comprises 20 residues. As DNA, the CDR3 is TGTGCCAGCAGTTACTCGACGGGTTCCGGGACACAAAACGTCCCCGGGGAGCTGTTTTTT. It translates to CASSYSTGSGTQNVPGELFF.

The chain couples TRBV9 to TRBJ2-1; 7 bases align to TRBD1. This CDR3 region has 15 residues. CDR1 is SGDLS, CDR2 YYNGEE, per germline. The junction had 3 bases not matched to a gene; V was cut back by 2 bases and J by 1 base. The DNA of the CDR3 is TGTGCCAGCAGCGTTACAGGGGCGTCCTACAATGAGCAGTTCTTC. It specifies CASSVTGASYNEQFF. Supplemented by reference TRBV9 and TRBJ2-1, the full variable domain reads DSGVTQTPKHLITATGQRVTLRCSPRSGDLSVYWYQQSLDQGLQFLIQYYNGEERAKGNILERFSAQQFPDLHSELNLSSLELGDSALYFCASSVTGASYNEQFFGPGTRLTVL.

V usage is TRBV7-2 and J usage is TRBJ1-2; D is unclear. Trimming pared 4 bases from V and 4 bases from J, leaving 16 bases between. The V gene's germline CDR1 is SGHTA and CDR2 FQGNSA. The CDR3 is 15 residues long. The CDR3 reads CASSYLGPESYGYTF. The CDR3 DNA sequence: TGTGCCAGCAGCTACCTCGGGCCGGAGTCCTATGGCTACACCTTC.

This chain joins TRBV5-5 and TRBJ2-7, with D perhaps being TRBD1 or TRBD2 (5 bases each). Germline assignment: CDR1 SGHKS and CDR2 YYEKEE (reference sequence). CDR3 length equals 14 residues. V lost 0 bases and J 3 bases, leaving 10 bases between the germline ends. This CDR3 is CASSLGDLYYEQYF. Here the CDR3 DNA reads TGTGCCAGCAGCTTGGGGGACCTGTACTACGAGCAGTACTTC.

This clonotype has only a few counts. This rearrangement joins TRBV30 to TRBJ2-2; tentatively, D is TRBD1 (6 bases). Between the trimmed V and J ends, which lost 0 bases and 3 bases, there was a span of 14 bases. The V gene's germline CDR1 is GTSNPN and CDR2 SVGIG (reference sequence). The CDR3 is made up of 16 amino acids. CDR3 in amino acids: CAWSVGASGDTGELFF. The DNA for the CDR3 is TGTGCCTGGAGTGTTGGAGCGTCAGGGGACACCGGGGAGCTGTTTTTT. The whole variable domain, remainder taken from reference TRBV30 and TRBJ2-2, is SQTIHQWPATLVQPVGSPLSLECTVEGTSNPNLYWYRQAAGRGLQLLFYSVGIGQISSEVPQNLSASRPQDRQFILSSKKLLLSDSGFYLCAWSVGASGDTGELFFGEGSRLTVL.

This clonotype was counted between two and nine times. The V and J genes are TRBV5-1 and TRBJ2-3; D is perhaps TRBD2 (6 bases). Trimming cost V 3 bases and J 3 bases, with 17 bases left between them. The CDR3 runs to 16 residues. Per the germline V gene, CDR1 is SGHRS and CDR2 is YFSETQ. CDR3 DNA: TGCGCCAGCAGCTCCGGGACTCCCGTTTGGACAGATACGCAGTATTTT. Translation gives CASSSGTPVWTDTQYF.

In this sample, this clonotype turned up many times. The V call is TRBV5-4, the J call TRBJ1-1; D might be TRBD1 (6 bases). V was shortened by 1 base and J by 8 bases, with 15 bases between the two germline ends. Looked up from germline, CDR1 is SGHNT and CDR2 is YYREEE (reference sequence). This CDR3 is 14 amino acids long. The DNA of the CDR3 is TGTGCCAGCAGCTTGTTGTCAGGGGACGTGGAAGCTTTCTTT. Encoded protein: CASSLLSGDVEAFF.

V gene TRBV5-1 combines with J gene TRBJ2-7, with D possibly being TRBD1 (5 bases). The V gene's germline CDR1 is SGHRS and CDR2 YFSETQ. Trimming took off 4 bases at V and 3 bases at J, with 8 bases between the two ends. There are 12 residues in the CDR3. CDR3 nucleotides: TGCGCCAGCAGCACCCAGGGCTACGAGCAGTACTTC. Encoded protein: CASSTQGYEQYF.

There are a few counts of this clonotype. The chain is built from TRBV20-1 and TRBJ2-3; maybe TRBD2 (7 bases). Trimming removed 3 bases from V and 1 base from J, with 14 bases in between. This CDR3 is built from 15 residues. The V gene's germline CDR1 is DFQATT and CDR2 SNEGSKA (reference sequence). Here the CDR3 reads CSASRGGAGTDTQYF. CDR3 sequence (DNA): TGCAGTGCTAGTCGAGGGGGGGCGGGCACAGATACGCAGTATTTT.

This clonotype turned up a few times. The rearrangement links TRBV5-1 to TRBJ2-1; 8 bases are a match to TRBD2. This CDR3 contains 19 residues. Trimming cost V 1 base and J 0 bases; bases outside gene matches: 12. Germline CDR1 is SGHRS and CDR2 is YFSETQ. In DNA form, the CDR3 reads TGCGCCAGCAGCTTGTTGGGACTAGATCTTCTTAGCTCCTACAATGAGCAGTTCTTC. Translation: CASSLLGLDLLSSYNEQFF.

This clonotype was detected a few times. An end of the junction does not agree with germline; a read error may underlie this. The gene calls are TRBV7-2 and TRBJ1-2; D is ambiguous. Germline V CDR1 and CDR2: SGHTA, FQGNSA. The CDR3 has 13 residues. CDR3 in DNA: TGTGCCAGCAGCTTAGTCGACGGCGTACCGGGAGCCTTC. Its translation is CASSLVDGVPGAF.

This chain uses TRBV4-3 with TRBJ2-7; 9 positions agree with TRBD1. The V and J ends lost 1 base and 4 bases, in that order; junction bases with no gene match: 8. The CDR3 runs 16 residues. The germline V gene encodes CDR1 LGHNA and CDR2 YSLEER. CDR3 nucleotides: TGCGCCAGCAGCCAAGGGGACCCGGGACAGGGATACGAGCAGTACTTC. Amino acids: CASSQGDPGQGYEQYF.

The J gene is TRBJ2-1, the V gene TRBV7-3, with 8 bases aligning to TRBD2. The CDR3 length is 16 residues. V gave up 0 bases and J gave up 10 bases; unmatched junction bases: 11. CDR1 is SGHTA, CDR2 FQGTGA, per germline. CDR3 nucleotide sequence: TGTGCCAGCAGCTTAACGTTAATCGGGGGGGCAGAGGAGCAGTTCTTC. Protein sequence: CASSLTLIGGAEEQFF.

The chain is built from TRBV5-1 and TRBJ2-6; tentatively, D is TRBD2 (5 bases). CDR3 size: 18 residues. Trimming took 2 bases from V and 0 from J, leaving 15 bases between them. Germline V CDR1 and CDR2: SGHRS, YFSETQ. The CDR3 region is CASSFRVGAPSGANVLTF. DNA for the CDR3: TGCGCCAGCAGCTTTAGGGTGGGAGCACCCTCTGGGGCCAACGTCCTGACTTTC.